The present entry profiles one TCR beta chain with its context. The sample is drawn from a study of blood T cell repertoires in COVID-19. Study-wide background: The United States, Italy and Spain were the sources of the acute and convalescent COVID-19 samples.

A Seattle source enrolled patients during active infection and followed them longitudinally. Authors' processing steps: Amplification with reference gene primers provided the estimates of nucleated cell counts. TCRdb keeps only in-frame clones here, not all; method: immunoSEQ multiplex PCR. Clonal size and the V and J genes are those of that table, whereas D and trimming came from the DNA. The sample shows 200,000 to 250,000 clones, about 83% of them seen only once. V lost 4 bases and J lost 2, with 12 bases in between. Germline V lookup: CDR1 MNHEY, CDR2 SMNVEV (reference sequence). This CDR3 has 14 amino acids.

This clonotype was sampled from a woman older than 75 with COVID-19, enrolled during active disease. The J gene is TRBJ2-7, the V gene TRBV27; TRBD1 is a possible D gene (6 bases). The sequencing input was peripheral blood. The CDR3 DNA is TGTGCCAGCAGTTCCCTGGACAGTACCTACGAGCAGTACGTC. Translated: CASSSLDSTYEQYV.